Following are 9 T cell receptor beta chains from one sample sequenced in a study of T cells in Graves' hyperthyroidism and ophthalmopathy. Amplified regions were TCR beta CDR3 sequences from RNA transcripts. First-round RT-PCR with HTBI primers amplified the TCR CDR3 region. MiXCR, applied by TCRdb to the multiplex PCR reads, yields one record per CDR3 protein. The sample contains 650,000 to 750,000 distinct CDR3 sequences, 13% to 15% of which appear only once. The sample was blood. Every receptor here comes from a woman under 30 with Graves' hyperthyroidism.

A word on this clonotype: This sequence may be a read error, since a much larger clone differs from it by one base. The CDR3 end shows no conserved phenylalanine or tryptophan, and so a read error is likely. V usage is TRBV5-1 and J usage is TRBJ2-3; no firm D call. Germline CDR1 is SGHRS and CDR2 is YFSETQ. The length of the CDR3 is 17 residues. V was clipped by 4 bases and J by 2 bases, with 20 bases between them. The CDR3 DNA sequence: TGCGCCAGCAGCCCCCGCCAGGCTAATCCGTACACAGATACGCAGTATGTT. Translation gives CASSPRQANPYTDTQYV.

The chain joins TRBV7-2 to TRBJ2-3; TRBD1 matches 8 bases. This CDR3 region has 15 residues. Germline V gene lookup returns CDR1 SGHTA and CDR2 FQGNSA. V was clipped by 3 bases and J by 1 base; unmatched bases: 3. CDR3 amino acids: CASSLDRARTDTQYF. DNA for the CDR3: TGTGCCAGCAGCTTGGACAGGGCCCGCACAGATACGCAGTATTTT.

This clonotype was seen a handful of times. The V and J genes are TRBV29-1 and TRBJ2-4, with a tentative D call TRBD1 (6 bases). Germline assignment: CDR1 SQVTM and CDR2 ANQGSEA. This CDR3 is built from 12 residues. V was trimmed by 6 bases and J by 7 bases, leaving 13 bases between them. In DNA, the CDR3 is TGCAGCGTGGCTACAGGGCCGAACATTCAGTACTTC. Amino acids: CSVATGPNIQYF.

The chain couples TRBV9 to TRBJ2-6; no firm D call. The CDR3 extends over 16 amino acids. V was pared by 6 bases and J by 1 base, with 14 bases between. From germline, CDR1 is SGDLS and CDR2 YYNGEE. The CDR3 sequence is CASNLEEASGANVLTF. Written as DNA, the CDR3 is TGTGCCAGCAATCTTGAGGAAGCGTCTGGGGCCAACGTCCTGACTTTC.

The sample holds many counts of this clonotype. V usage is TRBV20-1 and J usage is TRBJ1-1; D gene uncertain. This CDR3 region has 11 residues. Germline V gene sequence: CDR1 DFQATT, CDR2 SNEGSKA (reference sequence). CDR3 amino acids: CLWSMYTEAFF. Written as DNA, the CDR3 is TGCTTATGGTCTATGTACACTGAAGCTTTCTTT.

This clonotype has just a few counts. The chain uses TRBV7-9 and TRBJ1-1; TRBD1 matches 8 bases. After removal of 4 bases from V and 5 bases from J, the junction contained 6 bases not matched to a gene. Germline V gene data show CDR1 as SEHNR and CDR2 as FQNEAQ (reference sequence). The CDR3 runs to 14 residues. In DNA, the CDR3 is TGTGCCAGCAGCTATCAGGGGGCAGATACTGAAGCTTTCTTT. Its translation is CASSYQGADTEAFF.

Many counts were recorded for this clonotype. The J gene is TRBJ2-7, the V gene TRBV24-1; 10 positions agree with TRBD2. The CDR3 extends over 15 amino acids. The germline V gene has CDR1 KGHDR and CDR2 SFDVKD. V shed 7 bases, J shed 2 bases, and the junction held 7 bases outside the gene matches. The DNA for the CDR3 is TGTGCCACCAGACTGGGACTAGCGCTCCCCTACGAGCAGTACTTC. Translating it yields CATRLGLALPYEQYF.

With regard to this clonotype: A read error is possible here, since a much larger clone lies one base away. The chain is built from TRBV11-1 and TRBJ2-7; D is uncertain. In germline, CDR1 is SGHAT, CDR2 FQDESV (reference sequence). The CDR3 runs 14 residues. Here the CDR3 reads CARSLYGSSYEQYF. The CDR3 DNA reads TGTGCCCGCAGCTTATACGGCAGCTCCTACGAGCAGTACTTC.

This clonotype was seen at least ten times. The rearrangement links TRBV7-4 to TRBJ2-3; TRBD2 is a possible D gene (5 bases). Per germline, CDR1 SGHVT and CDR2 SQSDAQ. V was trimmed by 10 bases and J by 0 bases, leaving 17 bases between them. The CDR3 consists of 15 residues. This chain's CDR3 is CANKGWRTSTDTQYF. As DNA, the CDR3 is TGTGCCAACAAGGGTTGGCGGACTAGCACAGATACGCAGTATTTT.